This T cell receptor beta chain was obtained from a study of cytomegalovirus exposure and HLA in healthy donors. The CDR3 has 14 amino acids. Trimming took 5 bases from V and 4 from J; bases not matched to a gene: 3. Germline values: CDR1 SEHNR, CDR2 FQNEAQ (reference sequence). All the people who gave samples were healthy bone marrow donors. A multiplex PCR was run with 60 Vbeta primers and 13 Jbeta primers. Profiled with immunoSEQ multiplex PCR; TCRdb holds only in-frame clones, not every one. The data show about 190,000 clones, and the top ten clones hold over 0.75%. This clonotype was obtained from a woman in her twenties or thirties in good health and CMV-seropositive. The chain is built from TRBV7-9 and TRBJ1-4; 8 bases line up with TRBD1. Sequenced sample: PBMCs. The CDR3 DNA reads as TGTGCCAGCAGCCAGGACAGGGTTAATGAAAAACTGTTTTTT. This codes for CASSQDRVNEKLFF.